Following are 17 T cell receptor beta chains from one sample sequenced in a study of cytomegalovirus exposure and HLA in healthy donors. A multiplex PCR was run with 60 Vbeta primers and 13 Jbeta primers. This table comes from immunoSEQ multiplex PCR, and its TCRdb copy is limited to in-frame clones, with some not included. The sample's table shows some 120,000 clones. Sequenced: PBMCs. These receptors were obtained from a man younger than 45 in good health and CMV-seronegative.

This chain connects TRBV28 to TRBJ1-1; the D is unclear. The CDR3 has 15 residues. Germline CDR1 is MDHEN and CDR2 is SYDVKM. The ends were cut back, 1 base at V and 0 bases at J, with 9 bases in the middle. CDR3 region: CASSLSPQVNTEAFF. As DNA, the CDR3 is TGTGCCAGCAGTTTATCCCCTCAGGTGAACACTGAAGCTTTCTTT.

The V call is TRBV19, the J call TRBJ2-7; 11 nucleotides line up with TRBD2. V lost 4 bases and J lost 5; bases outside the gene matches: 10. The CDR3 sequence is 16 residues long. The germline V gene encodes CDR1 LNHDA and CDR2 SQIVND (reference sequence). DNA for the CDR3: TGTGCCAGTAGTACCCTAACTAGCGGGAGAACCCACGAGCAGTACTTC. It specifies CASSTLTSGRTHEQYF. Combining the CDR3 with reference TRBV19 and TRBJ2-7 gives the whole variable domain DGGITQSPKYLFRKEGQNVTLSCEQNLNHDAMYWYRQDPGQGLRLIYYSQIVNDFQKGDIAEGYSVSREKKESFPLTVTSAQKNPTAFYLCASSTLTSGRTHEQYFGPGTRLTVT.

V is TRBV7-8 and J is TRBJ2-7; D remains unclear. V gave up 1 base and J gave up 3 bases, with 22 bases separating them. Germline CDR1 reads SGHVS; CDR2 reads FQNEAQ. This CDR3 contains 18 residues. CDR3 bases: TGTGCCAGCAGCTTAGGTCTACCCCCAGACAAGAGCTTCTACGAGCAGTACTTC. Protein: CASSLGLPPDKSFYEQYF. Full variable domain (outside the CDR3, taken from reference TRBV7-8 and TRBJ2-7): GAGVSQSPRYKVAKRGQDVALRCDPISGHVSLFWYQQALGQGPEFLTYFQNEAQLDKSGLPSDRFFAERPEGSVSTLKIQRTQQEDSAVYLCASSLGLPPDKSFYEQYFGPGTRLTVT.

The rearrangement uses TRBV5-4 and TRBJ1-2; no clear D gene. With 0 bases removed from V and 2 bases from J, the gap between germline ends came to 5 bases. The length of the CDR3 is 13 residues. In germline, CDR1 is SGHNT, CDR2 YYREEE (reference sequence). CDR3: CASSLAGNYGYTF. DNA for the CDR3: TGTGCCAGCAGCTTGGCAGGAAACTATGGCTACACCTTC.

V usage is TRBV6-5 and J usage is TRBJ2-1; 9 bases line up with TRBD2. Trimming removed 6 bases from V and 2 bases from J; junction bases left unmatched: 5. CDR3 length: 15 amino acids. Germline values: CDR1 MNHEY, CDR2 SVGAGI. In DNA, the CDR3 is TGTGCCAGCAGGGGTCTAGCGGGGACCTACAATGAGCAGTTCTTC. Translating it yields CASRGLAGTYNEQFF.

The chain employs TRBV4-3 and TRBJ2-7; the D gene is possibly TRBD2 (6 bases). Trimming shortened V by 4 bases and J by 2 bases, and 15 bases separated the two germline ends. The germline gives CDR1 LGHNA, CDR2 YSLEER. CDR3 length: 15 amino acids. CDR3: CASSPSLRRAYEQYF. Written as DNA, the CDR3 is TGCGCCAGCAGCCCCTCGCTTAGGAGGGCCTACGAGCAGTACTTC.

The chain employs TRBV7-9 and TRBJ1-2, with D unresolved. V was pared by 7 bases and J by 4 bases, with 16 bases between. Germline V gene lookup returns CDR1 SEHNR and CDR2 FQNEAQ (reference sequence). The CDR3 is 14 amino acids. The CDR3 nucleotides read TGTGCCAGCACCCCCTTAACTACCCTCTATGGCTACACCTTC. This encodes CASTPLTTLYGYTF.

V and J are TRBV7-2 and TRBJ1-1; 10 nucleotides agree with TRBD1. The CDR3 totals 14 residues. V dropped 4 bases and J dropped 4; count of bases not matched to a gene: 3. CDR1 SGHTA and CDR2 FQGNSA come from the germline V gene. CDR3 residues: CASSYWTGGTEAFF. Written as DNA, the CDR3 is TGTGCCAGCAGCTACTGGACAGGGGGCACTGAAGCTTTCTTT.

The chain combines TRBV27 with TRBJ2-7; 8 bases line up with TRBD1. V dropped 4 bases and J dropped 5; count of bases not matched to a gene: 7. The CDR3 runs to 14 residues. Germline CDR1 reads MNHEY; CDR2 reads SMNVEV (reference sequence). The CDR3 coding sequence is TGTGCCAGCAGTTCCAGGACAGGGACCAACGAGCAGTACTTC. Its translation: CASSSRTGTNEQYF.

CDR3 nucleotide sequence: TGTGCCAGCAGCTCCTTACGAAGAGACTCCAAATTACGCCGGGGGCAGTTCTTC. It codes for CASSSLRRDSKLRRGQFF. V and J are TRBV11-2 and TRBJ2-1; a weak D match, TRBD2 (5 bases). Germline CDR1 is SGHAT and CDR2 is FQNNGV. This CDR3 has 18 residues. V lost 4 bases and J lost 12, with 31 bases in between.

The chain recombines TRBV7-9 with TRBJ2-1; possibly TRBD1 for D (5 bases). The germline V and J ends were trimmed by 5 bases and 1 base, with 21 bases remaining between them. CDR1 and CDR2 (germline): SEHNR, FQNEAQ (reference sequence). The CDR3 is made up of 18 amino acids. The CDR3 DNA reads TGTGCCAGCAGCCTCCCACGGGTGGGCAGGGCGTCCTACAATGAGCAGTTCTTC. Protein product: CASSLPRVGRASYNEQFF. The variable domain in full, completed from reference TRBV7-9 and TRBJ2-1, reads DTGVSQNPRHKITKRGQNVTFRCDPISEHNRLYWYRQTLGQGPEFLTYFQNEAQLEKSRLLSDRFSAERPKGSFSTLEIQRTEQGDSAMYLCASSLPRVGRASYNEQFFGPGTRLTVL.

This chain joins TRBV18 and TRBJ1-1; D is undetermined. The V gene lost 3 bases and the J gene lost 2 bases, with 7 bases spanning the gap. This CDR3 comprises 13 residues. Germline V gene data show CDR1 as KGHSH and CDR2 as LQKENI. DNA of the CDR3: TGTGCCAGCTCACCCGACATAAACACTGAAGCTTTCTTT. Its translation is CASSPDINTEAFF.

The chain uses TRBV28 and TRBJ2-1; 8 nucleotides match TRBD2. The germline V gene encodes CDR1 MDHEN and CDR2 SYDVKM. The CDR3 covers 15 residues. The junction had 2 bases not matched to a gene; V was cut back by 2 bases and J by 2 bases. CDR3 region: CASSLPGLAYNEQFF. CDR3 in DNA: TGTGCCAGCAGTTTACCGGGACTAGCCTACAATGAGCAGTTCTTC.

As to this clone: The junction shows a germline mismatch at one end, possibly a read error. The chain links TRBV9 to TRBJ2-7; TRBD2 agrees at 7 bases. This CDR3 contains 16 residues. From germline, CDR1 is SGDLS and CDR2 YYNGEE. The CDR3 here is CASSVSPGRTSSEQYF. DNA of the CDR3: TGTGCCAGCAGCGTATCTCCCGGGAGGACGTCCTCCGAGCAGTACTTC.

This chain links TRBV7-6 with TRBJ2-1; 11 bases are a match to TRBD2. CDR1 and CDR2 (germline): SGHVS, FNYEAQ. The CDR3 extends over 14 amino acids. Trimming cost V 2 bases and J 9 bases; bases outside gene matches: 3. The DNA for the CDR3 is TGTGCCAGCAGCTTAACTAGCGGGAGTAGTGAGCAGTTCTTC. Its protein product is CASSLTSGSSEQFF.

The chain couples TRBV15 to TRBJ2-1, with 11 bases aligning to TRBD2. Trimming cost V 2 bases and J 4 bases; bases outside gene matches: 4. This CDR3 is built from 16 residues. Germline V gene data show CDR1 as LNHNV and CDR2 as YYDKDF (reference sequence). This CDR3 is CATSRFTSGGYNEQFF. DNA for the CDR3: TGTGCCACCAGCAGATTTACTAGCGGGGGATACAATGAGCAGTTCTTC.

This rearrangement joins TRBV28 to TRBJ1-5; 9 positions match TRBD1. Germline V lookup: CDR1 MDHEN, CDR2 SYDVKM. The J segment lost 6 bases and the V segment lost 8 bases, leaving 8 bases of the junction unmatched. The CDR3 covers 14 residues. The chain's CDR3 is CASETGGKSQPQHF. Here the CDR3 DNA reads TGTGCCAGCGAGACAGGGGGAAAAAGTCAGCCCCAGCATTTT.